This TCR beta chain is drawn from a study of blood T cell repertoires in COVID-19. Germline V gives CDR1 MNHEY, CDR2 SVGAGI. The J segment lost 7 bases and the V segment lost 7 bases, leaving 2 bases of the junction unmatched. CDR3 size: 12 residues. Sequencing was performed with immunoSEQ multiplex PCR; in TCRdb, only in-frame clones are kept and a portion is missing. Of approximately 250,000 clones listed, about 79% are singletons. Sample: peripheral blood. V gene TRBV6-5 combines with J gene TRBJ2-2; 8 bases fit TRBD1. This sequence originates from a man aged 40-55 years who had recovered from COVID-19. CDR3 region: CASKGQVGELFF. The CDR3 bases are TGTGCCAGCAAGGGACAGGTCGGGGAGCTGTTTTTT.